This passage covers 21 T cell receptor beta chains from one sample sequenced in a study of beta chain features in type 1 diabetes. Reverse transcribing all isolated RNA meant expressed TCRB transcripts were sequenced. Only in-frame clones appear in the TCRdb table, and some are missing; sequencing was by immunoSEQ multiplex PCR. The sample records under 450,000 clones, about 15% being singletons. Sequenced material: naive CD4+ T cells from blood. Receptors were obtained from a man aged 25-45 years in good health.

In this sample, this clone turned up a few times. The chain is built from TRBV5-1 and TRBJ2-1; D remains unclear. Trimming cost V 2 bases and J 3 bases, with 9 bases left between them. This CDR3 comprises 14 residues. The germline gives CDR1 SGHRS, CDR2 YFSETQ. CDR3 amino acids: CASSFDESYNEQFF. In nucleotides, the CDR3 is TGCGCCAGCAGCTTTGACGAGAGCTACAATGAGCAGTTCTTC. The variable domain in full, completed from reference TRBV5-1 and TRBJ2-1, reads KAGVTQTPRYLIKTRGQQVTLSCSPISGHRSVSWYQQTPGQGLQFLFEYFSETQRNKGNFPGRFSGRQFSNSRSEMNVSTLELGDSALYLCASSFDESYNEQFFGPGTRLTVL.

This clone was seen only a few times. V usage is TRBV29-1 and J usage is TRBJ1-5; D is unclear. Trimming left V 4 bases short and J 3 bases short, with 10 bases between. The germline V gene has CDR1 SQVTM and CDR2 ANQGSEA. The CDR3 has 13 residues. Written as DNA, the CDR3 is TGCAGCGTTGCGGGGAATCTCAATCAGCCCCAGCATTTT. Its protein is CSVAGNLNQPQHF.

This clone was detected only a few times. This sequence joins TRBV6-5 and TRBJ2-1; 10 nucleotides align to TRBD2. V trimming: 6 bases; J trimming: 3 bases; junction bases outside the gene matches: 5. Germline CDR1 reads MNHEY; CDR2 reads SVGAGI. CDR3 size: 15 residues. For the CDR3, the DNA is TGTGCCAGCAGCCGACTAGCGGGTTACTACAATGAGCAGTTCTTC. This encodes CASSRLAGYYNEQFF.

The chain links TRBV19 to TRBJ1-1, with D maybe TRBD1 (6 bases). The V end lost 7 bases, the J end lost 7 bases, and 10 bases lay between the germline ends. Germline V gene sequence: CDR1 LNHDA, CDR2 SQIVND (reference sequence). This CDR3 is 11 amino acids long. CDR3 coding DNA: TGTGCCAGTACGGACAGACGTGAAGCTTTCTTT. This translates into CASTDRREAFF.

This clone showed up just a few times. The CDR3: CASSPGHADQPQHF. CDR3 coding DNA: TGTGCCAGCAGCCCTGGTCACGCCGATCAGCCCCAGCATTTT. V and J are TRBV7-2 and TRBJ1-5; D remains unclear. CDR3 length: 14 residues. CDR1 SGHTA and CDR2 FQGNSA come from the germline V gene. Trimming cost V 5 bases and J 5 bases, with 13 bases left between them.

This sequence joins TRBV5-1 and TRBJ2-5; either TRBD1 or TRBD2 may fit D (5 bases each). V was shortened by 0 bases and J by 0 bases, with 12 bases between the two germline ends. Germline CDR1 reads SGHRS; CDR2 reads YFSETQ. This CDR3 has 16 residues. In nucleotides, the CDR3 is TGCGCCAGCAGCTTGGCGTCTGGGACCCACCAAGAGACCCAGTACTTC. Protein product: CASSLASGTHQETQYF.

The chain combines TRBV23-1 with TRBJ2-7, with D possibly being TRBD2 (7 bases). TRBV23-1 has ORF status, its function being uncertain. The CDR3 is 15 amino acids. V lost 6 bases, J lost 2 bases, and 17 bases lay in between. As DNA, the CDR3 is TGCGCCAGCAGCCGCGGGGGCCATCAGACCTACGAGCAGTACGTC. This encodes CASSRGGHQTYEQYV.

The chain uses TRBV27 and TRBJ1-6, with TRBD1 matching over 7 bases. In germline, CDR1 is MNHEY, CDR2 SMNVEV (reference sequence). Trimming took 6 bases from V and 6 from J; bases not matched to a gene: 8. The length of the CDR3 is 15 residues. CDR3 sequence reads: CASRTGSVLNSPLHF. The CDR3 DNA reads as TGTGCCAGCAGGACAGGGTCGGTTCTTAATTCACCCCTCCACTTT.

This clone has just a few counts. The V call is TRBV7-3, the J call TRBJ2-1, with TRBD1 identical over 7 bases. CDR1 SGHTA and CDR2 FQGTGA come from the germline V gene. The CDR3 is 19 amino acids. The junction had 21 bases not matched to a gene; V was cut back by 5 bases and J by 5 bases. Written as DNA, the CDR3 is TGTGCCAGCAGCCGGACAGGAAACCCTCTAAGTGGTAGAGACAATGAGCAGTTCTTC. It codes for CASSRTGNPLSGRDNEQFF.

This clone occurred a few times. The V gene is TRBV7-2, the J gene TRBJ2-1; 7 positions match TRBD2. The length of the CDR3 is 12 residues. With V trimmed by 11 bases and J by 7 bases, 8 bases remained unmatched. Germline assignment: CDR1 SGHTA and CDR2 FQGNSA. CDR3 DNA: TGTGCCCTTGGGACTATGTCTAATGAGCAGTTCTTC. This codes for CALGTMSNEQFF.

This clone turned up a few times. V and J are TRBV29-1 and TRBJ2-5; perhaps TRBD2 as D (5 bases). The CDR3 extends over 12 amino acids. Germline lookup yields CDR1 SQVTM and CDR2 ANQGSEA. Trimming left V 7 bases short and J 0 bases short, with 9 bases between. CDR3 bases: TGCAGCGCCACTAGGTACCAAGAGACCCAGTACTTC. Translation: CSATRYQETQYF.

This clone was seen more than once but under ten times. The rearrangement links TRBV14 to TRBJ2-2; D possibly corresponds to TRBD2 (6 bases). This CDR3 spans 16 amino acids. With 5 bases removed from V and 5 bases from J, the gap between germline ends came to 18 bases. CDR1 is SGHDN and CDR2 is FVKESK in the germline V gene. CDR3: CASSSRDFPGTGELFF. The CDR3 DNA sequence: TGTGCCAGCAGCTCCCGGGACTTCCCGGGAACCGGGGAGCTGTTTTTT.

The chain combines TRBV9 with TRBJ2-6, with 7 nucleotides matching TRBD1. Germline trimming cut 4 bases from V and 3 bases from J; bases unmatched to any gene: 10. CDR3 length: 17 residues. Germline CDR1 SGDLS, CDR2 YYNGEE. The CDR3 coding sequence is TGTGCCAGCAGCCTAAAACAGGGGATGCTTGGGGCCAACGTCCTGACTTTC. Its protein product is CASSLKQGMLGANVLTF.

The table lists this clone with a few counts. J is TRBJ1-2 and V is TRBV29-1; D not certain. The CDR3 sequence is 11 residues long. The V end was cut by 4 bases, the J end by 4 bases, with 7 bases between. Germline V gene sequence: CDR1 SQVTM, CDR2 ANQGSEA. The CDR3 loop is CSVVRPYGYTF. In nucleotides, the CDR3 is TGCAGCGTTGTGCGGCCCTATGGCTACACCTTC.

The CDR3 coding sequence is TGTGCCAGCAGTGTACTAGGGAGCCCAGATACGCAGTATTTT. Its translation is CASSVLGSPDTQYF. V gene TRBV2 combines with J gene TRBJ2-3, with D maybe TRBD2 (5 bases). This CDR3 has 14 residues. Germline values: CDR1 SNHLY, CDR2 FYNNEI. The V end was cut by 4 bases, the J end by 4 bases, with 12 bases between. The entire variable domain, with the rest obtained from reference TRBV2 and TRBJ2-3, is as follows: EPEVTQTPSHQVTQMGQEVILRCVPISNHLYFYWYRQILGQKVEFLVSFYNNEISEKSEIFDDQFSVERPDGSNFTLKIRSTKLEDSAMYFCASSVLGSPDTQYFGPGTRLTVL.

A few counts support this clone. The chain joins TRBV10-3 to TRBJ2-3; 14 bases are a match to TRBD2. V was pared by 6 bases and J by 4 bases, with 3 bases of the junction left unmatched. This CDR3 has 15 amino acids. Looked up from germline, CDR1 is ENHRY and CDR2 is SYGVKD. The CDR3 is CAIRGLAGGSDTQYF. The DNA of the CDR3 is TGTGCCATCAGAGGACTAGCGGGAGGCTCAGATACGCAGTATTTT.

This clone has a handful of counts. The chain links TRBV10-3 to TRBJ1-3; D gene uncertain. CDR1 is ENHRY and CDR2 is SYGVKD in the germline V gene. V dropped 4 bases and J dropped 0 bases, with 4 bases sitting between them. The CDR3 sequence is 13 residues long. CDR3 loop: CAISGTSGNTIYF. The CDR3 coding sequence is TGTGCCATCAGTGGCACCTCTGGAAACACCATATATTTT.

This clone showed up just a few times. The sample has other DNA sequences that encode this CDR3 too. This sequence joins TRBV10-3 and TRBJ2-1; D not certain. This CDR3 region has 11 residues. The V end was cut by 2 bases, the J end by 6 bases, with 2 bases between. Germline V lookup: CDR1 ENHRY, CDR2 SYGVKD. The DNA of the CDR3 is TGTGCCATCAGTGAGCTCAATGAGCAGTTCTTC. This sequence encodes CAISELNEQFF.

DNA for the CDR3: TGTGCCAGCAGTATTACAGGGGTCCCCTACAATGAGCAGTTCTTC. It specifies CASSITGVPYNEQFF. The chain employs TRBV9 and TRBJ2-1; 7 nucleotides agree with TRBD1. The germline V gene encodes CDR1 SGDLS and CDR2 YYNGEE. The CDR3 length is 15 residues. Trimming cost V 5 bases and J 2 bases; bases outside gene matches: 7.

This clone was picked up a small number of times. CDR3: CASSLPLSGRYNEQFF. For the CDR3, the DNA is TGTGCCAGCAGCTTACCCCTTTCCGGGAGATACAATGAGCAGTTCTTC. This chain uses TRBV7-9 with TRBJ2-1; perhaps TRBD2 as D (6 bases). CDR1 is SEHNR and CDR2 is FQNEAQ in the germline V gene (reference sequence). Trimming left V 2 bases short and J 4 bases short, with 15 bases between. The CDR3 sequence is 16 residues long.

Regarding this clone: Other DNA sequences within the sample encode an identical CDR3. The chain recombines TRBV5-1 with TRBJ2-7, with 10 bases matching TRBD2. The germline CDR1 and CDR2 sequences are SGHRS and YFSETQ. The V and J ends lost 1 base and 2 bases, in that order; junction bases with no gene match: 3. The CDR3 covers 15 residues. The CDR3 sequence is CASSLLAGDTYEQYF. CDR3 coding DNA: TGCGCCAGCAGCTTGCTAGCGGGGGATACCTACGAGCAGTACTTC. The full variable domain, in which reference TRBV5-1 and TRBJ2-7 provide the parts outside the CDR3, is KAGVTQTPRYLIKTRGQQVTLSCSPISGHRSVSWYQQTPGQGLQFLFEYFSETQRNKGNFPGRFSGRQFSNSRSEMNVSTLELGDSALYLCASSLLAGDTYEQYFGPGTRLTVT.